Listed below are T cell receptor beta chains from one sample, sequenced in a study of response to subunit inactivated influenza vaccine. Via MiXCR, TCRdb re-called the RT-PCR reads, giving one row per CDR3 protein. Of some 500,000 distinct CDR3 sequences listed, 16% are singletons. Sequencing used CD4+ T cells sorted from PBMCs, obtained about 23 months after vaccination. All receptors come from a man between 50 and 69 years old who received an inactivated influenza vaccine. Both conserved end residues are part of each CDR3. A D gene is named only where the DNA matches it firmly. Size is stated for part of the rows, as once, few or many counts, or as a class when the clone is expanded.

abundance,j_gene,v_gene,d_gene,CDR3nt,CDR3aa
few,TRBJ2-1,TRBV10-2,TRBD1,TGCGCCAGCAGTCGATCCCGGGACAGGGCCAATGAGCAGTTCTTC,CASSRSRDRANEQFF
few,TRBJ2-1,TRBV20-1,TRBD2,TGCAGTGCCCAGACCCCTTTAGCGGGAGGTTCCTACAATGAGCAGTTCTTC,CSAQTPLAGGSYNEQFF
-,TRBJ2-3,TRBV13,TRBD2,TGTGCCAGCAGCCCCCTGACTAGCGGGGGTCCAGATACGCAGTATTTT,CASSPLTSGGPDTQYF
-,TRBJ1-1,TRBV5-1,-,TGCGCCAGCAGCTTGACAGGGTTCCGTGACACTGAAGCTTTCTTT,CASSLTGFRDTEAFF
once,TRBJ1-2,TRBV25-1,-,TGTGCCAGCAGCGATTACGAGCAGGGGAATGGCTACACCTTC,CASSDYEQGNGYTF
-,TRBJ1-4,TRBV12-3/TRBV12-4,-,TGTGCCAGCAGTTTTCGACACGGGGGGAATGAAAAACTGTTTTTT,CASSFRHGGNEKLFF
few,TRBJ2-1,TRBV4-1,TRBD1,TGCGCCAGCAGCTTAACAGGGGCCCACAATGAGCAGTTCTTC,CASSLTGAHNEQFF
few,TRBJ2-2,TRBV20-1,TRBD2,TGCAGTGCTAGACCGACTAGCGGGGGGGCCTCCGGGGAGCTGTTTTTT,CSARPTSGGASGELFF
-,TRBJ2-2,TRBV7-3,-,TGTGCCAGCAGCCCGCGCGTTGGCGGGGAGCTGTTTTTT,CASSPRVGGELFF
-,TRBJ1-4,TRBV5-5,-,TGTGCCAGCAGCCGAATACAGCCGAATGAAAAACTGTTTTTT,CASSRIQPNEKLFF
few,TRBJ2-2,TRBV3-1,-,TGTGCCAGCAGCCCCCGGGGACTTAGGCGCATCGGGGAGCTGTTTTTT,CASSPRGLRRIGELFF
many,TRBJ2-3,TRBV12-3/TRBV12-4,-,TGTGCCAGCTCGATACTGCCTACAGATACGCAGTATTTT,CASSILPTDTQYF
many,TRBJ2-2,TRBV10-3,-,TGTGCCATCAGTGGGGGCACCGGGGAGCTGTTTTTT,CAISGGTGELFF
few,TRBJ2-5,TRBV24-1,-,TGTGCCACCAGTGATCCGACCCTGACTCGGGAGAAGGTTGGATTTGAGACCCAGTACTTC,CATSDPTLTREKVGFETQYF
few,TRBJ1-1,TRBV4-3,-,TGCGCCAGCAGCCAAGTTTGGGGGATGAACACTGAAGCTTTCTTT,CASSQVWGMNTEAFF
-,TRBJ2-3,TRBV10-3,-,TGTGCCATCAGGGTACCAGGAGATACGCAGTATTTT,CAIRVPGDTQYF
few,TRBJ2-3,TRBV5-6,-,TGTGCCAGCAGCTTGGGTAGTCTAGGGGATACGCAGTATTTT,CASSLGSLGDTQYF
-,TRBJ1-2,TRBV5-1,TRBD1,TGCGCCAGCAGCGTGGGACAGCTAGCTAACTATGGCTACACCTTC,CASSVGQLANYGYTF
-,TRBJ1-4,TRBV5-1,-,TGCGCCTGCAGCTTAGAGGACACGCAGTACTCGACTAATGAAAAACTGTTTTTT,CACSLEDTQYSTNEKLFF
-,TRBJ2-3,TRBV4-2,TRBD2,TGTGCCAGCAGCCAAGGGGCTAGCGGGAATGCAGATACGCAGTATTTT,CASSQGASGNADTQYF
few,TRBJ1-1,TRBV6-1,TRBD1,TGTGCCAGCAGGGAAACAGGGGGGACTGAAGCTTTCTTT,CASRETGGTEAFF
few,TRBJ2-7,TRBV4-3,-,TGCGCCAGCAGCCAAGATGCTTGGCGGGGGCCCTACGAGCAGTACTTC,CASSQDAWRGPYEQYF
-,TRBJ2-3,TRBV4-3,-,TGCGCCAGCAGCGGGATTCAGACAGATACGCAGTATTTT,CASSGIQTDTQYF
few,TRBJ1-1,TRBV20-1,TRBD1,TGCAGGTCAATAGGGGGCGCCACTGAAGCTTTCTTT,CRSIGGATEAFF
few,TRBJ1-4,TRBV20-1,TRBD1,TGCAGTGCAGCGGGACAGATTAATGAAAAACTGTTTTTT,CSAAGQINEKLFF
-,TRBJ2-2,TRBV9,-,TGTGCCAGCAGCGTAGTTCCTAGCCCGAACACCGGGGAGCTGTTTTTT,CASSVVPSPNTGELFF
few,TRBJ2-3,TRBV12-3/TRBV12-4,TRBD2,TGTGCCAGCAGTAGGACTAGTTCCACAGATACGCAGTATTTT,CASSRTSSTDTQYF
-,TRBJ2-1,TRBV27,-,TGTGCCAGCAGTTCTCAGGGGAGGGCCTCCTACAATGAGCAGTTCTTC,CASSSQGRASYNEQFF
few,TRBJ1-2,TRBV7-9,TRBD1,TGTGCCAGCAGCTTAGCGGGACAGGGGATAAATGGCTACACCTTC,CASSLAGQGINGYTF
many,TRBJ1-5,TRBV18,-,TGTGCCAGCTCATCGTATAACACCGGGACCTTGAATCAGCCCCAGCATTTT,CASSSYNTGTLNQPQHF
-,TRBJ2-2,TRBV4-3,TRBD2,TGCGCCAGCAGCCAATGGCTAGCGGAGATCGCGAACACCGGGGAGCTGTTTTTT,CASSQWLAEIANTGELFF
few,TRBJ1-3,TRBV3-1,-,TGTGCCAGCAGTCCCAGGCAGACCGACTCTGGAAACACCATATATTTT,CASSPRQTDSGNTIYF
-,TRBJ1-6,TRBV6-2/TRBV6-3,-,TGTGCCAGCCGCCGCGACACTGCCTCACCCCTCCACTTT,CASRRDTASPLHF
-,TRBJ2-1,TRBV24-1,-,TGTGCCACGCGGACCGGCCCCTACAATGAGCAGTTCTTC,CATRTGPYNEQFF
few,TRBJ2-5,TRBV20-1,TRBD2,TGCAGTGCCTATAGCGGGCGCCAAGAGACCCAGTACTTC,CSAYSGRQETQYF
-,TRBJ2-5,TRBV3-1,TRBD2,TGTGCCAGCAGCCAATGGGGCGGGGGAACCCAAGAGACCCAGTACTTC,CASSQWGGGTQETQYF
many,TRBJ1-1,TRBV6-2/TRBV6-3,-,TGTGCCAGCCTAGACCCAGGGCCGACTGAAGCTTTCTTT,CASLDPGPTEAFF
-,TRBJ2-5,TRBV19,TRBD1,TGTGCCACAAGAGAACCGGGGACAGGTAGCGTGGAGACCCAGTACTTC,CATREPGTGSVETQYF
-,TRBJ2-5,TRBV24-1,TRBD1,TGTGCCACCAGTGATACCGGGACAGGGGGCGTCGAGACCCAGTACTTC,CATSDTGTGGVETQYF
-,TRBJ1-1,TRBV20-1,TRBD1,TGCAGTGCTCCCCGGGACAGAAAGACTGAAGCTTTCTTT,CSAPRDRKTEAFF
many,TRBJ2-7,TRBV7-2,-,TGTGCCAGCAGTATAACCGCGACTGGAAACTACGAGCAGTACTTC,CASSITATGNYEQYF
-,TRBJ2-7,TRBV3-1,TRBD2,TGTGCCAGCAGCCAAGATCGGGCTAGCGGGGGACAGCAGTACTTC,CASSQDRASGGQQYF
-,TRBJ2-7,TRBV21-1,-,TGTGCCAGCAGCAAAGGGGGTGCGCAGGGGGCCTACGAGCAGTACTTC,CASSKGGAQGAYEQYF
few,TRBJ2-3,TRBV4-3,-,TGCGCCAGCAGCCTAGGGCGCGTGTTCGGTGATACGCAGTATTTT,CASSLGRVFGDTQYF
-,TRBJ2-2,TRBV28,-,TGTGCCAGCAGAATCGGGCTAAACACCGGGGAGCTGTTTTTT,CASRIGLNTGELFF
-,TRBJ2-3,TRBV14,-,TGTGCCAGCAGCCAACGACGGCTGGATACGCAGTATTTT,CASSQRRLDTQYF
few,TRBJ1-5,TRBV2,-,TGTGCCAGCAGTCAGACCGGGAAAGCAAGCAATCAGCCCCAGCATTTT,CASSQTGKASNQPQHF
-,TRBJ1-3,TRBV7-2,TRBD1,TGTGCCAGCAGCTTCGGACAGGTCGACTCTGGAAACACCATATATTTT,CASSFGQVDSGNTIYF
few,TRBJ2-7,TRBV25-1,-,TGTGCCAGCAGTGAACCGGCGTCCTACGAGCAGTACTTC,CASSEPASYEQYF
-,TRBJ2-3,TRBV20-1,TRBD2,TGCAGTGCTGGAGCACCGGGACTAGCGGGTACAGATACGCAGTATTTT,CSAGAPGLAGTDTQYF
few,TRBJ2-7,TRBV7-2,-,TGTGCCAGCAGCCCAGCGGAGGGGACCTACGAGCAGTACTTC,CASSPAEGTYEQYF
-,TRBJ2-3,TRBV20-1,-,TGCAGTGCTAGAGATTTTATGGATACGCAGTATTTT,CSARDFMDTQYF
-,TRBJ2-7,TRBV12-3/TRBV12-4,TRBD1,TGTGCCAGCAAGGACAGGGGAGCCTACGAGCAGTACTTC,CASKDRGAYEQYF
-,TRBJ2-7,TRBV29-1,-,TGCAGCGTTGACGGTCCTACCGGCCCGGGAGAGGAGCCGCGCGAGCAGTACTTC,CSVDGPTGPGEEPREQYF
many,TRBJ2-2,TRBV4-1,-,TGCGCCAGCAGCCAAGACGGGGCGTACACCGGGGAGCTGTTTTTT,CASSQDGAYTGELFF
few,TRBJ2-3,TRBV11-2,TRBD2,TGTGCCAGCAGCTTAGGTCTAGCGGGGCCAGATACGCAGTATTTT,CASSLGLAGPDTQYF
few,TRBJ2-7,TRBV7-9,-,TGTGCCAGCAGCTTAAAACCCCAGGAGCGGACCTACGAGCAGTACTTC,CASSLKPQERTYEQYF
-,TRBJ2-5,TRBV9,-,TGTGCCAGCAGCGTAGCCCCCAGCCAAGAGACCCAGTACTTC,CASSVAPSQETQYF
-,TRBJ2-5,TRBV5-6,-,TGTGCCAGCAGCTGGGGGGAGCCCCAAGAGACCCAGTACTTC,CASSWGEPQETQYF
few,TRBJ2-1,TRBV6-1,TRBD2,TGTGCCAGCAGTGAATTTCTAGCGGTGGAGTACAATGAGCAGTTCTTC,CASSEFLAVEYNEQFF